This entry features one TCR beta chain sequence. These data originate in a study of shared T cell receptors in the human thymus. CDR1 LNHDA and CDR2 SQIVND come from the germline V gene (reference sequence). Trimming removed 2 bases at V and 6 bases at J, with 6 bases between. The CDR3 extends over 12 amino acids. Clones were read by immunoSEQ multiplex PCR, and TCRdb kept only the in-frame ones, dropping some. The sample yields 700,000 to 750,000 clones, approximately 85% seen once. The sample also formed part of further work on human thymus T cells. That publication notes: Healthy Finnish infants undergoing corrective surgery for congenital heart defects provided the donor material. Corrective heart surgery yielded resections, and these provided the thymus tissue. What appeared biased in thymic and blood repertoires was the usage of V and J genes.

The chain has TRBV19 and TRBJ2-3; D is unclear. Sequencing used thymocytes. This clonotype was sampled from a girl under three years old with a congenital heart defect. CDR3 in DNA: TGTGCCAGTAGTATAAGGCGGGATACGCAGTATTTT. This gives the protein CASSIRRDTQYF.